This is a list of T cell receptor beta chains from one sample in a study of T cell changes during pregnancy in multiple sclerosis. TCRdb keeps only in-frame clones here, not all; method: immunoSEQ multiplex PCR. This sample has some 64,000 clones, with around 90% found just once. The sample in question was peripheral blood, obtained after pregnancy. The receptors here all came from a female donor with multiple sclerosis, enrolled in a pregnancy study. Both conserved end residues are part of each CDR3. A D gene is named only where the DNA matches it firmly. Clone size, where shown, is once, few, many, or a class for clones that have expanded.

>TRBJ2-2|TRBV5-4|-|TRBD1
TGTGCCAGCAGCCTTCCACTCAGGACAGGGGGAACCGGGGAGCTGTTTTTT
CASSLPLRTGGTGELFF
>TRBJ2-2|TRBV7-3|-|TRBD2
TGTGCCAGCAGCTTTAGCGGGACGAACACCGGGGAGCTGTTTTTT
CASSFSGTNTGELFF
>TRBJ2-5|TRBV6-5|-|TRBD2
TGTGCCAGCAGTTACTACGGACTAGCGGGAGAGACCCAGTACTTC
CASSYYGLAGETQYF
>TRBJ2-7|TRBV7-9|-|TRBD2
TGTGCCAGCAGCCTAAAGCGGGAGCACGAGCAGTACTTC
CASSLKREHEQYF
>TRBJ1-1|TRBV7-2|few|TRBD1
TGTGCCAGCAGCCGTGAGACAGGGGACCCTGAAGCTTTCTTT
CASSRETGDPEAFF
>TRBJ1-1|TRBV30|-|-
TGTGCCTGGAAGGGGATGAACACTGAAGCTTTCTTT
CAWKGMNTEAFF
>TRBJ2-7|TRBV6-1|-|-
TGTGCCAGCACCGATCGCCCGGGGATCTACGAGCAGTACTTC
CASTDRPGIYEQYF
>TRBJ2-3|TRBV5-1|few|-
TGCGCCAGCAGCTTGGGAGGACAGCTTTTCAACCGAGATACGCAGTATTTT
CASSLGGQLFNRDTQYF
>TRBJ1-1|TRBV28|-|-
TGTGCCAGCAGTTCCACTCTTGCGGGTGCAGGAGGGAACACTGAAGCTTTCTTT
CASSSTLAGAGGNTEAFF
>TRBJ1-1|TRBV19|medium-sized|TRBD1
TGTGCCAGTATGGGAGACAGGGGGCGCGACACTGAAGCTTTCTTT
CASMGDRGRDTEAFF
>TRBJ2-1|TRBV27|-|TRBD1
TGTGCCAGCAGTTTATTGCACGGGACAGGGTTCTACAATGAGCAGTTCTTC
CASSLLHGTGFYNEQFF
>TRBJ2-4|TRBV11-2|-|-
TGTGCCAGCAGCCCTCGGGAGCGTTCCAAAAACATTCAGTACTTC
CASSPRERSKNIQYF
>TRBJ2-2|TRBV5-4|-|-
TGTGCCAGCAGCCCTCCGGGACTCACCGGGGAGCTGTTTTTT
CASSPPGLTGELFF
>TRBJ2-7|TRBV2|-|-
TGTGCCAGCAGTGGTCAGACCTACGAGCAGTACTTC
CASSGQTYEQYF
>TRBJ1-1|TRBV6-6|-|TRBD1
TGTGCCATCGGGACAGGGGGCCTAGCTGAAGCTTTCTTT
CAIGTGGLAEAFF
>TRBJ1-2|TRBV18|once|TRBD1
TGTGCCAGCTCACAGGACAGGGATGGCTACACCTTC
CASSQDRDGYTF
>TRBJ2-3|TRBV6-4|once|-
TGTGCCAGCAGTGACTCGGTTGGGGCGATAGATACGCAGTATTTT
CASSDSVGAIDTQYF
>TRBJ2-3|TRBV6-1|-|TRBD2
TGTGCCAGCAGTGAATACGTGGTAGCGGGGGACACAGATACGCAGTATTTT
CASSEYVVAGDTDTQYF
>TRBJ2-2|TRBV6-5|-|TRBD1
TGTGCCAGCAGCAGGGGGCGAAACACCGGGGAGCTGTTTTTT
CASSRGRNTGELFF
>TRBJ1-2|TRBV5-5|-|-
TGTGCCAGCAGCTTGGACAGTACTAACTATGGCTACACCTTC
CASSLDSTNYGYTF
>TRBJ1-4|TRBV27|once|-
TGTGCCAGCAGTTTCGGTGAAAAACTGTTTTTT
CASSFGEKLFF
>TRBJ2-3|TRBV5-1|-|-
TGCGCCAGCAGCTTGGGGTATAGCGAAAGCACAGATACGCAGTATTTT
CASSLGYSESTDTQYF
>TRBJ2-7|TRBV27|-|TRBD1
TGTGCCAGCTGGACAGGGGGCTACGAGCAGTACTTC
CASWTGGYEQYF
>TRBJ2-3|TRBV29-1|-|-
TGCAGCGTTGGAGAAGGGGGAGATACGCAGTATTTT
CSVGEGGDTQYF
>TRBJ2-1|TRBV10-3|-|TRBD2
TGTGCCATCAGTGAGACTAGCGGGATAGGTAAGGATGAGCAGTTCTTC
CAISETSGIGKDEQFF
>TRBJ2-3|TRBV5-1|-|-
TGCGCCAGCAGCTTGGCCACCGGGACAGATACGCAGTATTTT
CASSLATGTDTQYF
>TRBJ1-2|TRBV4-1|-|-
TGCGCCAGCAGCAGCGGGGATGGCTATGGCTACACCTTC
CASSSGDGYGYTF
>TRBJ2-7|TRBV6-5|-|-
TGTGCCAGCAGCCAAGGACAGACATACGAGCAGTACTTC
CASSQGQTYEQYF
>TRBJ2-2|TRBV11-2|-|-
TGTGCCAGCAGCTTAGTTAATCCGGGAGACACCGGGGAGCTGTTTTTT
CASSLVNPGDTGELFF
>TRBJ1-1|TRBV2|-|TRBD1
TGTGCCAGCAGACAGGGGGCACTCAACACTGAAGCTTTCTTT
CASRQGALNTEAFF
>TRBJ2-7|TRBV30|-|-
TGTGCCTGGAGTGACGGGAAAATCTACGAGCAGTACTTC
CAWSDGKIYEQYF
>TRBJ2-3|TRBV11-3|-|-
TGTGCCAGCAGCCTGTTCAGTGGGGAGGCCACAGATACGCAGTATTTT
CASSLFSGEATDTQYF
>TRBJ2-7|TRBV11-2|-|TRBD2
TGTGCCAGCAGCTTAGCGGGGACTAGCGGGGGCTCCCTCTCCTACGAGCAGTACTTC
CASSLAGTSGGSLSYEQYF